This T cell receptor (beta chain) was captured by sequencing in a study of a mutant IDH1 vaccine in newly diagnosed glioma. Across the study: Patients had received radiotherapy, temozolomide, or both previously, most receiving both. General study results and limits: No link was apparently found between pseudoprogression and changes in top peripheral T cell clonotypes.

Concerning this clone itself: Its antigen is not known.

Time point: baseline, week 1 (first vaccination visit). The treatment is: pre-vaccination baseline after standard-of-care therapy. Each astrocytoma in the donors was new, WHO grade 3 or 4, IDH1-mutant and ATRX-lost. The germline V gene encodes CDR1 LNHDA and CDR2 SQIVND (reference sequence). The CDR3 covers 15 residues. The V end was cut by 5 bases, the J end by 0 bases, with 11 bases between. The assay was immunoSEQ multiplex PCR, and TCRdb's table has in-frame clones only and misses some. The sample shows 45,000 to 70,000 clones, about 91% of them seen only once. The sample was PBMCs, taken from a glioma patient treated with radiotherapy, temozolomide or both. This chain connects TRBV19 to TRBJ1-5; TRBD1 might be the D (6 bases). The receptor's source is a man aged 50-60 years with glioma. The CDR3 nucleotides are TGTGCCAGTAGTGTCACAGGGTATAGCAATCAGCCCCAGCATTTT. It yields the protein CASSVTGYSNQPQHF.